This TCR beta chain came from a study of monozygotic twins with inflammatory bowel disease. TCRdb re-called the 5' RACE reads and shows each CDR3 protein once, DNA omitted. The ten top clones account for roughly 2.5%, within a sample of approximately 400,000 distinct CDR3 sequences. On this clonotype itself: The antigen remains unidentified.

Study-wide points: Compared with healthy twins, IBD patients shared fewer clonotypes with others, especially with disease activity.

CDR3 length: 17 amino acids. Sequenced input: blood. This chain uses TRBV12-3 or TRBV12-4 with TRBJ2-2; TCRdb designates TRBD1, a call that cannot be tested without DNA. This TCR was recovered from a human donor with ulcerative colitis or Crohn's disease, or a healthy co-twin of an affected twin (not recorded which). The CDR3 reads CASSLESGTVNTGELFF.